This TCR beta chain originates from a study of T-cell reconstitution after alpha-beta-depleted transplantation in children. During its preparation, the TCRbeta library received unique molecular identifiers. Using its own MiXCR run on the PCR reads, TCRdb lists one record per CDR3 protein. The table includes roughly 500,000 distinct CDR3 sequences, around a third detected once. This CDR3 spans 17 amino acids. Germline V CDR1 and CDR2: MNHEY, SMNVEV (reference sequence). Trimming shortened V by 5 bases and J by 0 bases, and 14 bases separated the two germline ends. Specimen: PBMCs from the stem cell graft donor, collected from the stem cell graft. This receptor was taken from a human donor who donated a stem cell graft to a child with aplastic anemia. The chain links TRBV27 to TRBJ1-6, with TRBD1 as a possible D gene (6 bases). CDR3 nucleotides: TGTGCCAGCAGTATCGGACAGAAGGGCTCCTATAATTCACCCCTCCACTTT. The encoded protein is CASSIGQKGSYNSPLHF.